Listed here are 15 T cell receptor beta chains from one sample, sequenced in a study of blood T cell repertoires in COVID-19. TCRdb's copy holds only in-frame clones and misses some; the assay was immunoSEQ multiplex PCR. The data show more than 90,000 clones, 60% to 85% seen once. The sample was peripheral blood. The source of these receptors is a man between 65 and 85 years old with acute or convalescent COVID-19.

The DNA for the CDR3 is TGTGCCAGCAGCCCCGTCGGGGGGCTCATTCAGTACTTC. Protein sequence: CASSPVGGLIQYF. The chain recombines TRBV6-5 with TRBJ2-4; perhaps TRBD2 as D (7 bases). This CDR3 is built from 13 residues. Trimming took off 6 bases at V and 9 bases at J, with 15 bases between the two ends. Germline V gene lookup returns CDR1 MNHEY and CDR2 SVGAGI.

The V call is TRBV3-1 (or the pseudogene TRBV3-2), the J call TRBJ2-7, with D unclear. CDR1 is LGHDT, CDR2 YNNKEL, per germline (reference sequence). This CDR3 has 12 amino acids. The V gene lost 3 bases and the J gene lost 7 bases, with 10 bases spanning the gap. The CDR3 loop reads CASSHLEAEQYF. CDR3 coding DNA: TGTGCCAGCAGCCACCTTGAGGCAGAGCAGTACTTC.

The rearrangement uses TRBV28 and TRBJ2-1; possible D gene TRBD1, 5 bases. Between the trimmed V and J ends, which lost 6 bases and 9 bases, there was a span of 21 bases. Germline V gene data show CDR1 as MDHEN and CDR2 as SYDVKM. This CDR3 contains 15 residues. Here the CDR3 reads CASSTSPLLDSEQFF. For the CDR3, the DNA is TGTGCCAGCAGCACGTCACCCCTGCTAGACAGTGAGCAGTTCTTC.

The genes are TRBV25-1 and TRBJ2-1; 14 bases are a match to TRBD2. After removal of 7 bases from V and 9 bases from J, the junction contained 5 bases not matched to a gene. Germline V gives CDR1 MGHDK, CDR2 SYGVNS. The length of the CDR3 is 14 residues. The CDR3 reads CASTTSGRAGEQFF. The CDR3 nucleotides are TGTGCCAGCACGACTAGCGGGAGGGCGGGTGAGCAGTTCTTC. Based on the CDR3 plus reference TRBV25-1 and TRBJ2-1, the full variable domain is EADIYQTPRYLVIGTGKKITLECSQTMGHDKMYWYQQDPGMELHLIHYSYGVNSTEKGDLSSESTVSRIRTEHFPLTLESARPSHTSQYLCASTTSGRAGEQFFGPGTRLTVL.

The gene calls are TRBV19 and TRBJ2-5; no firm D call. Per the germline V gene, CDR1 is LNHDA and CDR2 is SQIVND (reference sequence). This CDR3 is 13 amino acids long. V was pared by 1 base and J by 2 bases, with 5 bases between. CDR3 loop: CASSIGVQETQYF. CDR3 coding DNA: TGTGCCAGTAGTATAGGAGTTCAAGAGACCCAGTACTTC.

The V and J genes are TRBV14 and TRBJ2-7, with D perhaps TRBD2 (6 bases). The CDR3 is made up of 15 amino acids. Germline V gene data show CDR1 as SGHDN and CDR2 as FVKESK. Trimming pared 1 base from V and 8 bases from J, leaving 18 bases between. The CDR3 coding sequence is TGTGCCAGCAGCCAAGTCCGGGACTTGGGCTGGAAGCAGTACTTC. Protein sequence: CASSQVRDLGWKQYF.

The chain couples TRBV27 to TRBJ2-7; 8 bases are a match to TRBD2. V shed 5 bases, J shed 6 bases, and the junction held 15 bases outside the gene matches. Germline loops: CDR1 MNHEY, CDR2 SMNVEV (reference sequence). This CDR3 region has 16 residues. This CDR3 is CASSRFRTSGSFEQYF. CDR3 nucleotides: TGTGCCAGCAGTAGATTTCGTACTAGCGGTTCTTTCGAGCAGTACTTC.

The CDR3 coding sequence is TGTGCCAGCCTAACTAGCGGGAGCTCCTACGAGCAGTACTTC. Translating gives CASLTSGSSYEQYF. The rearrangement links TRBV2 to TRBJ2-7, with 11 bases identical to TRBD2. J was trimmed by 0 bases and V by 8 bases; bases with no gene match: 3. CDR1 is SNHLY, CDR2 FYNNEI, per germline. The CDR3 has 14 residues.

The rearrangement uses TRBV5-4 and TRBJ1-1; 7 bases agree with TRBD1. CDR3 length: 14 residues. The V gene's germline CDR1 is SGHNT and CDR2 YYREEE (reference sequence). Trimming cost V 1 base and J 6 bases; bases outside gene matches: 6. The CDR3 is CASSLSKGAAEAFF. DNA of the CDR3: TGTGCCAGCAGCTTGTCGAAGGGGGCGGCTGAAGCTTTCTTT.

V is TRBV5-1 and J is TRBJ1-3, with 7 bases aligning to TRBD1. The germline CDR1 and CDR2 sequences are SGHRS and YFSETQ. V gave up 0 bases and J gave up 4 bases; unmatched junction bases: 10. The CDR3 runs 17 residues. The CDR3 DNA reads as TGCGCCAGCAGCTTGGAGGGCTATCCGGGACAGGGAAACACCATATATTTT. Its translation: CASSLEGYPGQGNTIYF.

The CDR3 bases are TGTGCCAGCAGAGTAGACACCCCTTTGGATTCACCCCTCCACTTT. Translated: CASRVDTPLDSPLHF. The rearrangement uses TRBV28 and TRBJ1-6; no clear D. The V end was cut by 6 bases, the J end by 8 bases, with 17 bases between. The CDR3 contains 15 residues. Germline V gene sequence: CDR1 MDHEN, CDR2 SYDVKM.

The rearrangement joins TRBV7-9 to TRBJ2-1, with 11 bases identical to TRBD2. This CDR3 has 19 amino acids. Looked up from germline, CDR1 is SEHNR and CDR2 is FQNEAQ (reference sequence). The J segment lost 0 bases and the V segment lost 5 bases, leaving 12 bases of the junction unmatched. The CDR3 DNA sequence: TGTGCCAGCAGCCGACCTTCTAGCGGGAGGATGAGCTCCTACAATGAGCAGTTCTTC. This gives the protein CASSRPSSGRMSSYNEQFF.

V is TRBV5-1 and J is TRBJ2-3, with a tentative D call TRBD2 (5 bases). CDR3 size: 15 residues. CDR1 is SGHRS and CDR2 is YFSETQ in the germline V gene. V dropped 3 bases and J dropped 2 bases, with 13 bases sitting between them. CDR3 sequence (DNA): TGCGCCAGCAGCTCATCGCGGGTACCCACAGATACGCAGTATTTT. Translation: CASSSSRVPTDTQYF.

This clone was found a few times. This rearrangement joins TRBV30 to TRBJ2-2; 11 nucleotides agree with TRBD2. This CDR3 has 19 residues. Germline trimming cut 3 bases from V and 6 bases from J; bases unmatched to any gene: 18. Germline CDR1 and CDR2: GTSNPN and SVGIG (reference sequence). CDR3 sequence: CAWRNPEPSGRTYPGELFF. The CDR3 DNA reads TGTGCCTGGAGAAACCCCGAGCCTAGCGGGAGGACTTACCCCGGGGAGCTGTTTTTT. Filled out from reference TRBV30 and TRBJ2-2, the complete variable domain reads SQTIHQWPATLVQPVGSPLSLECTVEGTSNPNLYWYRQAAGRGLQLLFYSVGIGQISSEVPQNLSASRPQDRQFILSSKKLLLSDSGFYLCAWRNPEPSGRTYPGELFFGEGSRLTVL.

V is TRBV7-9 and J is TRBJ1-3; 9 bases align to TRBD1. The germline V gene encodes CDR1 SEHNR and CDR2 FQNEAQ (reference sequence). Trimming took 5 bases from V and 4 from J; bases not matched to a gene: 6. CDR3 length equals 15 residues. CDR3 sequence reads: CASSIQGASGNTIYF. The CDR3, as DNA: TGTGCCAGCAGCATACAGGGGGCCTCGGGAAACACCATATATTTT.